This TCR beta chain was recovered during a study of T cells in tumors after PD-1 blockade. Study in general: Blood samples averaged roughly 110,000 templates (range roughly 21,000-290,000) and 35,000 to 40,000 unique clonotypes.

Tumor or blood genomic DNA was sequenced, with inputs of about 550 ng to 6,500 ng. Profiling relied on immunoSEQ multiplex PCR, and the TCRdb table lists in-frame clones only, not all of them. The sample lists about 33,000 clones, approximately 78% seen once, with 38% in the top ten. CDR1 is SGHDT and CDR2 is YYEEEE in the germline V gene. V dropped 2 bases and J dropped 2 bases, with 14 bases sitting between them. This CDR3 region has 15 residues. Source: PBMCs, taken before anti-PD-1 treatment. The chain uses TRBV5-6 and TRBJ2-7; tentative D call: TRBD1 (5 bases). The source is a human donor with basal cell carcinoma. The CDR3 is CASSFGNRHTYEQYF. The CDR3, as DNA: TGTGCCAGCAGCTTCGGAAACAGGCACACCTACGAGCAGTACTTC.